This T cell receptor (beta chain) was identified in a study of shared clonotypes between healthy human individuals. Across the study: The plates for each donor numbered three CD4 naive, three CD4 memory, two CD8 naive and one CD8 memory.

Study-level points and caveats: For sorted subsets, rarefaction showed incomplete sequencing despite large depth.

V gave up 4 bases and J gave up 4 bases; unmatched junction bases: 9. The CDR3 contains 15 residues. Germline CDR1 MDHEN, CDR2 SYDVKM. Details on this clone: Its antigen is undetermined.

Assay execution took place at the deep level. Authors' analysis steps: Without quality scores, immunoSEQ junctional reads could not be filtered like full-length reads. Generated by immunoSEQ multiplex PCR, the TCRdb table keeps only in-frame clones and is missing some. That table gives V, J and clone size, and the DNA gave D and trimming. The table records fewer than 2.5 million clones, under 95% of them present only once. The chain joins TRBV28 to TRBJ2-5; TRBD1 agrees at 7 bases. What was sequenced was naive CD4+ T cells from PBMCs. Subset noted: CD45RA+ positively selected. The receptor was isolated from a man aged 18 to 30 in good health. Some clones in this sample may be carry-over from other donors' samples. CDR3 bases: TGTGCCAGCAGTTCTCAACAGGGGCTACCAGAGACCCAGTACTTC. The encoded protein is CASSSQQGLPETQYF.